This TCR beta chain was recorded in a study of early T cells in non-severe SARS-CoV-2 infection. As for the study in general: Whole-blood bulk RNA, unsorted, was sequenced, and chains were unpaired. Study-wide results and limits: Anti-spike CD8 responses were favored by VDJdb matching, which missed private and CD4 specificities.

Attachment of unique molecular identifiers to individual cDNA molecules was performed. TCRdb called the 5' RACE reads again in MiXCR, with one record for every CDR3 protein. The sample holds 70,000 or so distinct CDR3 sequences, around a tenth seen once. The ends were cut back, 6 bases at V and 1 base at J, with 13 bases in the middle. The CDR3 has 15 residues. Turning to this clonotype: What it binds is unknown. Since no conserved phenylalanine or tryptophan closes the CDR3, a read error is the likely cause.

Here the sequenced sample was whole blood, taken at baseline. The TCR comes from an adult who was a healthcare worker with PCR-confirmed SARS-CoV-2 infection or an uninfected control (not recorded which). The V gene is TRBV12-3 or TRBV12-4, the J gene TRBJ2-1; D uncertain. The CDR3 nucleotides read TGTGCCAGCAGCCCCGGACGGATATCCTACAATGAGCAGTTCTTA. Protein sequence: CASSPGRISYNEQFL.